This T cell receptor (beta chain) comes out of a study of tumor-infiltrating lymphocytes in localized non-small cell lung cancer. Turning to the study itself: Resected tumor was paired with non-adjacent uninvolved lung from the same patient. Study-level findings and limits: Compared with uninvolved lung, tumors showed higher T cell infiltration by TCRbeta sequencing. Only some patients had TCR sequencing, depending on available tissue.

Regarding this clone: What it recognizes is unknown.

The CDR3 spans 15 residues. CDR1 is LNHNV, CDR2 YYDKDF, per germline (reference sequence). Between the trimmed V and J ends, which lost 1 base and 0 bases, there was a span of 10 bases. This table comes from immunoSEQ multiplex PCR, and its TCRdb copy is limited to in-frame clones, with some not included. The data show over 7,000 clones, with around 77% seen just once and roughly 5.6% held by the top ten. The receptor was isolated from a human donor with non-small cell lung cancer. The sequenced sample consisted of lung tumor tissue. The V gene is TRBV15, the J gene TRBJ2-7; D remains unclear. CDR3 residues: CATSRVPSSSYEQYF. For the CDR3, the DNA is TGTGCCACCAGCAGAGTACCCAGCTCCTCCTACGAGCAGTACTTC.